These T cell receptor beta chains were read from a single sample in a study of Tregs in tolerant kidney transplant recipients. Profiling relied on immunoSEQ multiplex PCR, and the TCRdb table lists in-frame clones only, not all of them. The table records roughly 120,000 clones, around 91% of them present only once. Sequenced input: CD4+ T cells from blood. The receptors here all came from a human donor in good health. The CDR3 runs from the conserved cysteine through the conserved F or W. A D gene is named only where the DNA matches it firmly. A row's size may be missing; if present it is once, few, many or a size class.

v_call: TRBV2; clone_size: .; j_call: TRBJ2-7; d_call: TRBD2; cdr3_aa: CASKRGGSGYEQYF; cdr3_nt: TGTGCCAGCAAGAGAGGCGGGAGTGGGTACGAGCAGTACTTC
v_call: TRBV19; clone_size: once; j_call: TRBJ2-3; d_call: TRBD1; cdr3_aa: CASSPDRGTDTQYF; cdr3_nt: TGTGCCAGTAGTCCGGACAGGGGCACAGATACGCAGTATTTT
v_call: TRBV5-1; clone_size: .; j_call: TRBJ2-3; d_call: .; cdr3_aa: CASSRGTGNTDTQYF; cdr3_nt: TGCGCCAGCAGCCGCGGAACAGGGAACACAGATACGCAGTATTTT
v_call: TRBV19; clone_size: .; j_call: TRBJ2-1; d_call: .; cdr3_aa: CASTVNGQGSYNEQFF; cdr3_nt: TGTGCCAGTACAGTAAATGGGCAGGGATCCTACAATGAGCAGTTCTTC
v_call: TRBV6-1; clone_size: .; j_call: TRBJ2-5; d_call: .; cdr3_aa: CASKRGTYQETQYF; cdr3_nt: TGTGCCAGCAAGAGGGGGACGTACCAAGAGACCCAGTACTTC
v_call: TRBV14; clone_size: .; j_call: TRBJ2-7; d_call: TRBD2; cdr3_aa: CASSQWLAGDEQYF; cdr3_nt: TGTGCCAGCAGCCAATGGCTAGCGGGAGACGAGCAGTACTTC
v_call: TRBV6-1; clone_size: .; j_call: TRBJ1-1; d_call: .; cdr3_aa: CASSDRGRENTEAFF; cdr3_nt: TGTGCCAGCAGTGACAGGGGCAGGGAAAACACTGAAGCTTTCTTT
v_call: TRBV7-9; clone_size: .; j_call: TRBJ2-1; d_call: TRBD2; cdr3_aa: CASSLSGTSGDNEQFF; cdr3_nt: TGTGCCAGCAGCTTATCAGGGACTAGCGGAGACAATGAGCAGTTCTTC
v_call: TRBV6-1; clone_size: .; j_call: TRBJ1-2; d_call: TRBD1; cdr3_aa: CASSGTGTGISSRGYTF; cdr3_nt: TGTGCCAGCAGTGGTACCGGGACAGGGATCTCCTCGCGAGGCTACACCTTC
v_call: TRBV2; clone_size: .; j_call: TRBJ2-2; d_call: .; cdr3_aa: CASSGQMLNTGELFF; cdr3_nt: TGTGCCAGCAGCGGACAAATGTTAAACACCGGGGAGCTGTTTTTT
v_call: TRBV9; clone_size: few; j_call: TRBJ2-1; d_call: .; cdr3_aa: CASSVDTFREQFF; cdr3_nt: TGTGCCAGCAGCGTAGATACATTCCGAGAGCAGTTCTTC
v_call: TRBV5-1; clone_size: .; j_call: TRBJ1-5; d_call: .; cdr3_aa: CASSLDRNQPQHF; cdr3_nt: TGCGCCAGCAGCTTGGACCGGAATCAGCCCCAGCATTTT
v_call: TRBV6-4; clone_size: once; j_call: TRBJ1-5; d_call: .; cdr3_aa: CARIQGGVYSNQPQHF; cdr3_nt: TGTGCCAGGATTCAAGGAGGGGTGTATAGCAATCAGCCCCAGCATTTT
v_call: TRBV15; clone_size: .; j_call: TRBJ1-1; d_call: .; cdr3_aa: CATSRDPGTEAFF; cdr3_nt: TGTGCCACCAGCAGAGATCCGGGAACTGAAGCTTTCTTT
v_call: TRBV10-3; clone_size: .; j_call: TRBJ1-2; d_call: .; cdr3_aa: CAISGGGSGYGYTF; cdr3_nt: TGTGCCATCAGCGGCGGGGGATCCGGCTATGGCTACACCTTC
v_call: TRBV19; clone_size: .; j_call: TRBJ1-1; d_call: TRBD1; cdr3_aa: CASSIGTGHNTEAFF; cdr3_nt: TGTGCCAGTAGTATTGGGACAGGGCATAACACTGAAGCTTTCTTT